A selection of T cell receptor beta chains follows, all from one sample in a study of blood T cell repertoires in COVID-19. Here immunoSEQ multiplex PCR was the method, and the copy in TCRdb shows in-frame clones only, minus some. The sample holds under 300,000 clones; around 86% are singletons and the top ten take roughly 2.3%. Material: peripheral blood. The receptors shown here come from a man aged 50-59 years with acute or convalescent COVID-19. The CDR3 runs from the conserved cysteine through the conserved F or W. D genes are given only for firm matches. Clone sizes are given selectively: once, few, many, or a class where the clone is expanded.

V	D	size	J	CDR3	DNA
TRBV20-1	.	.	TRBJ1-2	CSAGSYGYTF	TGCAGTGCTGGCTCCTATGGCTACACCTTC
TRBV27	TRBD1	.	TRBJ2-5	CASSPGQGIKTQYF	TGTGCCAGCTCACCGGGACAGGGCATCAAGACCCAGTACTTC
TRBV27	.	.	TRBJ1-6	CASSFYGGRLESPLHF	TGTGCCAGCAGTTTTTATGGAGGTCGGTTGGAGTCACCCCTCCACTTT
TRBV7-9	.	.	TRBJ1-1	CASSSPGLYEAFF	TGTGCCAGCAGCTCTCCAGGGCTGTACGAAGCTTTCTTT
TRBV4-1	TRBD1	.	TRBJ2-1	CASSPGTGGTYNEQFF	TGCGCCAGCAGCCCAGGGACAGGGGGCACCTACAATGAGCAGTTCTTC
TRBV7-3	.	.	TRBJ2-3	CASSHRGTDTQYF	TGTGCCAGCAGCCATCGGGGCACAGATACGCAGTATTTT
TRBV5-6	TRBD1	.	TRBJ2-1	CASSFYRGLLSSHEQFF	TGTGCCAGCAGCTTCTACAGGGGGCTCTTGAGTAGCCATGAGCAGTTCTTC
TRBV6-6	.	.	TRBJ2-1	CASSYLRGGRNEQFF	TGTGCCAGCAGTTACCTCAGGGGTGGGCGGAATGAGCAGTTCTTC
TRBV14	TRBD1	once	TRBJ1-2	CASRQEGQGAYGYTF	TGTGCCAGCAGGCAGGAGGGCCAGGGGGCCTATGGCTACACCTTC
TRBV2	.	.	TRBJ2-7	CASSEMMANEQYF	TGTGCCAGCAGTGAGATGATGGCCAACGAGCAGTACTTC
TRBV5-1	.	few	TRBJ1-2	CASRTPTGIYGYTF	TGCGCCAGCCGAACCCCGACAGGAATCTATGGCTACACCTTC
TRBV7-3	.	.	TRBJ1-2	CASSSPGGGGYTF	TGTGCCAGCAGCTCCCCGGGGGGGGGCGGCTACACCTTC
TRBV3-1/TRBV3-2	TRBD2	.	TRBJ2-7	CASSPISGGGSYEQYF	TGTGCCAGCAGTCCGATTAGCGGGGGGGGCTCCTACGAGCAGTACTTC
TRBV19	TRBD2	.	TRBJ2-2	CASSRGGGNTGELFF	TGTGCCAGTAGTAGGGGCGGGGGGAACACCGGGGAGCTGTTTTTT
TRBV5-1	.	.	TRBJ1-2	CASSLTTANYGYTF	TGCGCCAGCAGCTTGACGACAGCTAACTATGGCTACACCTTC
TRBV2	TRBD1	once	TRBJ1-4	CASGDRATNEKLFF	TGTGCCAGCGGGGACAGGGCAACTAATGAAAAACTGTTTTTT
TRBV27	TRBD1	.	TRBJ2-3	CASSLSTGQGVQYF	TGTGCCAGCAGTTTATCGACTGGACAGGGAGTGCAGTATTTT
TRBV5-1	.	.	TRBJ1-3	CASSPGRDYLDTIYF	TGCGCCAGCAGCCCTGGACGGGATTATTTGGACACCATATATTTT
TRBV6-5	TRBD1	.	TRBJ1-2	CASSATGGVSDDYTF	TGTGCCAGCAGCGCCACAGGGGGCGTAAGTGACGACTACACCTTC
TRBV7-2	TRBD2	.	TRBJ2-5	CASSLMSGGQETQYF	TGTGCCAGCAGCTTAATGTCGGGGGGCCAAGAGACCCAGTACTTC
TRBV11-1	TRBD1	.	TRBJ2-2	CASSFGTARTGELFF	TGTGCCAGCAGCTTTGGGACAGCCCGCACCGGGGAGCTGTTTTTT
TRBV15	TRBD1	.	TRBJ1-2	CATSRDRQGGYGYTF	TGTGCCACCAGCAGAGATAGACAGGGAGGCTATGGCTACACCTTC
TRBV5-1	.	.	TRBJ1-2	CASSLVSGKGDYGYTF	TGCGCCAGCAGCTTGGTTTCGGGGAAGGGTGACTATGGCTACACCTTC
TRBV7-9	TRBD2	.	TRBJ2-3	CASRPGLAGAFGSTDTQYF	TGTGCCAGCAGGCCTGGACTAGCGGGGGCCTTTGGAAGCACAGATACGCAGTATTTT
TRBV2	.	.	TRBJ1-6	CASSDSSYNSPLHF	TGTGCCAGCAGTGACAGCTCCTATAATTCACCCCTCCACTTT
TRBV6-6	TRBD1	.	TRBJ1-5	CAGGTGNQPQHF	TGTGCCGGGGGGACAGGCAATCAGCCCCAGCATTTT
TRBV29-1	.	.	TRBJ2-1	CSVPKRTTYNEQFF	TGCAGCGTCCCTAAGCGGACCACCTACAATGAGCAGTTCTTC
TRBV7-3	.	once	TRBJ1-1	CASSLTGEGSEAFF	TGTGCCAGCAGCTTAACAGGGGAAGGGTCTGAAGCTTTCTTT
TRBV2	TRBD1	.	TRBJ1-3	CASSLVDRGRRAGNTIYF	TGTGCCAGCAGTCTCGTGGACAGGGGGCGTAGGGCTGGAAACACCATATATTTT
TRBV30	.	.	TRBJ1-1	CAGGNTEAFF	TGTGCGGGGGGGAACACTGAAGCTTTCTTT
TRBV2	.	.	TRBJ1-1	CATRGQVNTEAFF	TGTGCCACCCGAGGGCAGGTCAACACTGAAGCTTTCTTT
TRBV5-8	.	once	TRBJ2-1	CASSLWDINNEQFF	TGTGCCAGCAGCTTGTGGGACATTAACAATGAGCAGTTCTTC
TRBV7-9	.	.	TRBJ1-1	CASSFPGGQVEAFF	TGTGCCAGCAGCTTCCCGGGGGGCCAAGTTGAAGCTTTCTTT
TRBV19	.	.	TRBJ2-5	CASSIYGRETQYF	TGTGCCAGTAGTATCTACGGGAGAGAGACCCAGTACTTC
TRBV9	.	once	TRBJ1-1	CASSVEREGYVTEAFF	TGTGCCAGCAGCGTAGAGAGGGAGGGTTATGTGACTGAAGCTTTCTTT
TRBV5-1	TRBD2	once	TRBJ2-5	CASSSIAGAGETQYF	TGCGCCAGCAGCTCCATAGCGGGGGCCGGGGAGACCCAGTACTTC
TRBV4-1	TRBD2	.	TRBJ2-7	CASSRLAGLDEQYF	TGCGCCAGCAGCCGGTTAGCGGGGCTTGACGAGCAGTACTTC
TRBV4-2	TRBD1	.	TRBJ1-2	CASSQGGGAVYGYTF	TGTGCCAGCAGCCAAGGAGGGGGCGCGGTCTATGGCTACACCTTC
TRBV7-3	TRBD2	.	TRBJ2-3	CASSPTLALAETQYF	TGTGCCAGCAGCCCGACATTAGCCCTAGCGGAGACGCAGTATTTT
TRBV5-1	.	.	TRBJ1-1	CASSLEHQTEAFF	TGCGCCAGCAGCTTGGAGCATCAAACTGAAGCTTTCTTT
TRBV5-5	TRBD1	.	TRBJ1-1	CASSFGTALAAFF	TGTGCCAGCAGCTTCGGGACAGCCCTGGCCGCTTTCTTT
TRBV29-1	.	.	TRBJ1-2	CSVEVRRDYGYTF	TGCAGCGTTGAAGTCCGCAGGGACTATGGCTACACCTTC
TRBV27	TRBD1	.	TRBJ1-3	CASSSGTGSGNTIYF	TGTGCCAGCAGTTCGGGGACAGGCTCTGGAAACACCATATATTTT
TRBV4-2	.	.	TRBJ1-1	CASSLGGRKNTEAFF	TGTGCCAGCAGCCTTGGAGGCCGAAAAAACACTGAAGCTTTCTTT
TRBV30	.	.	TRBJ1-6	CAWSVRGGFTQSSPLHF	TGTGCCTGGAGTGTACGGGGGGGATTTACCCAGAGTTCACCCCTCCACTTT
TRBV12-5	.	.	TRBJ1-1	CASGLVLAEAFF	TGTGCTAGTGGTTTGGTACTTGCTGAAGCTTTCTTT
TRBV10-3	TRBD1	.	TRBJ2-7	CAISGTGVDEQYF	TGTGCCATCAGTGGGACAGGGGTAGACGAGCAGTACTTC
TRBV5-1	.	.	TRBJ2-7	CASSTGHDPSYEQYF	TGCGCCAGCAGCACTGGACACGACCCGTCCTACGAGCAGTACTTC
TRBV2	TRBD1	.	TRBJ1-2	CASMDRGHGYTF	TGTGCCAGTATGGACAGGGGGCATGGCTACACCTTC
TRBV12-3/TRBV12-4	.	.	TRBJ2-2	CASTIWPGELFF	TGTGCCAGCACCATTTGGCCCGGGGAGCTGTTTTTT
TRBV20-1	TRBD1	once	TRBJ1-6	CSASRGQGDSPLHF	TGCAGTGCTAGTAGGGGACAGGGGGATTCACCCCTCCACTTT
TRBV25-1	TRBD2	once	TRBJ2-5	CASSEGTAGGETQYF	TGTGCCAGCAGTGAAGGTACTGCGGGGGGAGAGACCCAGTACTTC
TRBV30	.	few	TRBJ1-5	CACRGPGIGQPQHF	TGTGCCTGCCGAGGGCCGGGGATCGGTCAGCCCCAGCATTTT
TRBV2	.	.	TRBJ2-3	CASRARPTDTQYF	TGTGCCAGCAGGGCTAGACCCACAGATACGCAGTATTTT
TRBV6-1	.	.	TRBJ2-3	CASSERQPDTQYF	TGTGCCAGCAGTGAGAGACAGCCAGATACGCAGTATTTT